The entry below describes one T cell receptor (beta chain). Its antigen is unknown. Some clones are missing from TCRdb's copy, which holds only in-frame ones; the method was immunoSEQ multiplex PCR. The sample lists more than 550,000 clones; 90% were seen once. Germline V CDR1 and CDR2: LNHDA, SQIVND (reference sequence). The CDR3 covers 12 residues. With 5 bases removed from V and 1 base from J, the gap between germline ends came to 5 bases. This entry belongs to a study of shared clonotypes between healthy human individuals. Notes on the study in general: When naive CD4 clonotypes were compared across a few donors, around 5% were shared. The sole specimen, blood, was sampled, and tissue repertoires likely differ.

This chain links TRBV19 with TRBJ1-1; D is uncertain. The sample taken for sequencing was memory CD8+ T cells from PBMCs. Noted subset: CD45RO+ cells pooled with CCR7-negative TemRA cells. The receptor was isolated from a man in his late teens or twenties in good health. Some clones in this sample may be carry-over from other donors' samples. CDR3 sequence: CASSDWNTEAFF. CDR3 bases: TGTGCCAGTAGTGATTGGAACACTGAAGCTTTCTTT.